This TCR beta chain came from a study of blood T cells in healthy people across ages. Study-wide findings and caveats: Donor CMV status, an unknown factor, possibly confounded changes in expanded clonotypes.

A second PCR of 7 to 11 cycles used a sample-barcoded 5' primer and a J-beta primer mix. Each cDNA molecule was tagged by a template-switch adaptor that had 12 random nucleotides. TCRdb called the 5' RACE reads again in MiXCR, with one record for every CDR3 protein. Among roughly 1,700,000 distinct CDR3 sequences listed, about 28% were seen once. There are 13 residues in the CDR3. V lost 3 bases and J 4 bases, leaving 12 bases between the germline ends. Germline CDR1 DFQATT, CDR2 SNEGSKA (reference sequence). A note on this clonotype: Antigen unknown.

The chain joins TRBV20-1 to TRBJ1-2, with D maybe TRBD1 (6 bases). This TCR derives from a woman under 40 in good health. The material sequenced was blood. In DNA form, the CDR3 reads TGCAGTGCTAGCCAGGACAGAACCTATGGCTACACCTTC. It yields the protein CSASQDRTYGYTF.